This entry lists 9 T cell receptor beta chains sequenced from one sample in a study of blood T cell repertoires in COVID-19. Generated by immunoSEQ multiplex PCR, the TCRdb table keeps only in-frame clones and is missing some. The sample lists around 400,000 clones; roughly 91% were seen once. The sequencing input was PBMCs or T cells enriched from blood (not recorded which). Receptors were obtained from a woman aged 30 to 39 who had recovered from COVID-19.

The chain recombines TRBV10-3 with TRBJ2-6, with no clear D. The CDR3 runs 15 residues. Deletions cut 2 bases from V and 0 bases from J, with 5 bases between. The germline V gene has CDR1 ENHRY and CDR2 SYGVKD. The CDR3 protein is CAISEMRSGANVLTF. Written as DNA, the CDR3 is TGTGCCATCAGTGAGATGCGCTCTGGGGCCAACGTCCTGACTTTC.

For this clone: The sample holds other DNA sequences that translate to the same CDR3. This chain links TRBV20-1 with TRBJ1-1; D gene uncertain. This CDR3 contains 11 residues. Trimming pared 3 bases from V and 6 bases from J, leaving 8 bases between. Germline lookup yields CDR1 DFQATT and CDR2 SNEGSKA (reference sequence). CDR3 sequence: CSASRDPEAFF. For the CDR3, the DNA is TGCAGTGCTAGCCGGGATCCTGAAGCTTTCTTT.

The rearrangement uses TRBV12-3 or TRBV12-4 and TRBJ1-1; tentatively, D is TRBD1 (5 bases). V lost 3 bases to trimming and J lost 5 bases, with 10 bases between them. The CDR3 sequence is 13 residues long. CDR3 DNA: TGTGCCAGCAGTTTTGCAGGGCCTACTGAAGCTTTCTTT. It is translated as CASSFAGPTEAFF.

The chain carries TRBV10-3 and TRBJ1-2; a possible D gene is TRBD1 (5 bases). Germline CDR1 is ENHRY and CDR2 is SYGVKD. This CDR3 has 14 residues. The ends were cut back, 10 bases at V and 6 bases at J, with 21 bases in the middle. This CDR3 is CATQPIQGLNGYTF. CDR3 coding DNA: TGTGCCACCCAACCCATCCAGGGATTAAATGGCTACACCTTC.

The chain has TRBV6-4 and TRBJ1-6, with D possibly matching TRBD1 (6 bases). V lost 4 bases to trimming and J lost 6 bases, with 7 bases between them. CDR1 is MRHNA, CDR2 SNTAGT, per germline. The CDR3 contains 13 residues. CDR3 residues: CASSGQVNSPLHF. In DNA, the CDR3 is TGTGCCAGCAGTGGACAGGTTAATTCACCCCTCCACTTT.

The rearrangement joins TRBV27 to TRBJ2-7; 10 bases are shared with TRBD1. The CDR3 runs 15 residues. Germline loops: CDR1 MNHEY, CDR2 SMNVEV (reference sequence). With 4 bases clipped from V and 5 bases from J, the junction kept 8 bases outside the gene matches. CDR3 in DNA: TGTGCCAGCAGTTCCGCCGGGACAGGGGTACACGAGCAGTACTTC. Its protein is CASSSAGTGVHEQYF.

In this sample, this clone turned up once. The chain links TRBV3-1 (or the pseudogene TRBV3-2) to TRBJ2-1, with 7 bases fitting TRBD2. CDR1 is LGHDT and CDR2 is YNNKEL in the germline V gene (reference sequence). There are 15 residues in the CDR3. V was clipped by 4 bases and J by 2 bases; unmatched bases: 5. CDR3 DNA sequence: TGTGCCAGCAGCCTGAGCGGGATCGCCTACAATGAGCAGTTCTTC. Translating it yields CASSLSGIAYNEQFF.

This clone was found a few times. This chain joins TRBV2 and TRBJ1-5, with D possibly TRBD1 on 5 matching bases. Trimming shortened V by 0 bases and J by 3 bases, and 18 bases separated the two germline ends. Germline V gene sequence: CDR1 SNHLY, CDR2 FYNNEI. CDR3 length equals 18 residues. The CDR3 bases are TGTGCCAGCAGTGAAGCGCTTCTGGGGACTATAGACAATCAGCCCCAGCATTTT. Translated, it gives CASSEALLGTIDNQPQHF.

V gene TRBV28 combines with J gene TRBJ1-1; the D is unclear. In germline, CDR1 is MDHEN, CDR2 SYDVKM. V was trimmed by 8 bases and J by 0 bases, leaving 7 bases between them. This CDR3 is 12 amino acids long. The CDR3 coding sequence is TGTGCCAGCGAGAGAGTGAACACTGAAGCTTTCTTT. Translating gives CASERVNTEAFF. The entire variable domain, with the rest obtained from reference TRBV28 and TRBJ1-1, is as follows: DVKVTQSSRYLVKRTGEKVFLECVQDMDHENMFWYRQDPGLGLRLIYFSYDVKMKEKGDIPEGYSVSREKKERFSLILESASTNQTSMYLCASERVNTEAFFGQGTRLTVV.